This T cell receptor beta chain was observed in a study of shared clonotypes between healthy human individuals. As processed by the authors: Filtering differed since immunoSEQ provided only junctions, with no quality scores. Generated by immunoSEQ multiplex PCR, the TCRdb table keeps only in-frame clones and is missing some. V and J calls and clone size are those listed in that table; D and trimming were worked out from the DNA. The sample records some 1 million clones, about 80% being singletons. Per the germline V gene, CDR1 is MNHEY and CDR2 is SVGAGI. This CDR3 has 16 residues. The ends lost 2 bases at V and 6 bases at J; junction bases unmatched: 7.

The sample taken for sequencing was memory CD4+ T cells sorted from blood. Stated subset: CD45RA-negative fraction. This TCR was sampled from a man aged 18-30 years in good health. V and J are TRBV6-5 and TRBJ1-6; 7 nucleotides match TRBD1. The CDR3 DNA reads TGTGCCAGCAGTTACCAGTACAGGGGTGGTAATTCACCCCTCCACTTT. Protein sequence: CASSYQYRGGNSPLHF.